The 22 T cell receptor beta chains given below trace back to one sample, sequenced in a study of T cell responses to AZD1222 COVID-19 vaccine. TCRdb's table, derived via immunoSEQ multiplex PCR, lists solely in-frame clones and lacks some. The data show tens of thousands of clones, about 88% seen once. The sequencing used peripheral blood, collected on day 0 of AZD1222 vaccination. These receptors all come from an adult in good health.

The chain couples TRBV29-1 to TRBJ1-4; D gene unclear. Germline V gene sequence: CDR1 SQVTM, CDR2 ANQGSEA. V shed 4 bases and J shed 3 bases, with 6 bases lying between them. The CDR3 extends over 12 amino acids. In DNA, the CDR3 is TGCAGCGTTGGTGACCCTAATGAAAAACTGTTTTTT. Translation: CSVGDPNEKLFF.

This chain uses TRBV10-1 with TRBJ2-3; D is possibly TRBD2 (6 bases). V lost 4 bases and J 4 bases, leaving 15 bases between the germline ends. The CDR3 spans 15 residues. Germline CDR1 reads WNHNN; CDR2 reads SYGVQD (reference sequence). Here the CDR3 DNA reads TGCGCCAGCAGTGGGGGTAGCGGTGGGGCAGATACGCAGTATTTT. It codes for CASSGGSGGADTQYF.

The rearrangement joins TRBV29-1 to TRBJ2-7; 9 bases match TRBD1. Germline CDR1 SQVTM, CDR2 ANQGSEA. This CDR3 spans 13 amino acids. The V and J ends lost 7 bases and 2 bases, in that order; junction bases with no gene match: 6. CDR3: CSARGQGPYEQYV. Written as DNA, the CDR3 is TGCAGCGCCAGGGGACAGGGCCCCTACGAGCAGTACGTC.

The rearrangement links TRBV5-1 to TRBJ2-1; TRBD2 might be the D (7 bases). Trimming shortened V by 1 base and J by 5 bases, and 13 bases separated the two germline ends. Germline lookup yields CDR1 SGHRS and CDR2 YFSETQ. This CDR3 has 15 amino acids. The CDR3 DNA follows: TGCGCCAGCAGCTTGCCCGGGGGGCCACACAATGAGCAGTTCTTC. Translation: CASSLPGGPHNEQFF.

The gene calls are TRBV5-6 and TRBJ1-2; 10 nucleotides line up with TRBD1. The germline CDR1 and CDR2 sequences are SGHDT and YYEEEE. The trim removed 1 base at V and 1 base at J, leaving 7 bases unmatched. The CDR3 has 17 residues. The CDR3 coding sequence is TGTGCCAGCAGCTTGCTGGACAGGGGGTTTAATAACTATGGCTACACCTTC. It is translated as CASSLLDRGFNNYGYTF.

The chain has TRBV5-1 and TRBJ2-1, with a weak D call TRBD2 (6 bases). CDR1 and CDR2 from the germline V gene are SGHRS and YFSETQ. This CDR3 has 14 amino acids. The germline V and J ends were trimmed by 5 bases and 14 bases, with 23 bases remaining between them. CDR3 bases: TGCGCCAGCAGGGAAGGGCGGCAGGGAGGCTCTGAGTTCTTC. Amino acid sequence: CASREGRQGGSEFF.

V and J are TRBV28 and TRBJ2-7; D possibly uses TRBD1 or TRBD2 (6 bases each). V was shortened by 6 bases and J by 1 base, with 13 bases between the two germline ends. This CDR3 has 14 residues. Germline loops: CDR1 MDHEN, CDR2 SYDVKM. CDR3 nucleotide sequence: TGTGCCAGCAGATCTCAGGGGAGGTCCTACGAGCAGTACTTC. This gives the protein CASRSQGRSYEQYF.

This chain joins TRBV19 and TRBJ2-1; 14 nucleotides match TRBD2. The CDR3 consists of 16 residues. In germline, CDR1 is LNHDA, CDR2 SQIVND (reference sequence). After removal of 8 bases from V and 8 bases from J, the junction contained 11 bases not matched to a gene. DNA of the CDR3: TGTGCCAGTTCGCCCTTGGGACTAGCGGGAGAGGATGAGCAGTTCTTC. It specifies CASSPLGLAGEDEQFF.

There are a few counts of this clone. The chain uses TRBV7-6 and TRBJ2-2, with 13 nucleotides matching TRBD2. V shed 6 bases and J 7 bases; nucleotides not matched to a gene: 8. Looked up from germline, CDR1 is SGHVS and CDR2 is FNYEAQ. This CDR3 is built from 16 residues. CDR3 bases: TGTGCCAGCAGGGGACTAGCGGGACCCAGGGGCGGGGAGCTGTTTTTT. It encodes CASRGLAGPRGGELFF.

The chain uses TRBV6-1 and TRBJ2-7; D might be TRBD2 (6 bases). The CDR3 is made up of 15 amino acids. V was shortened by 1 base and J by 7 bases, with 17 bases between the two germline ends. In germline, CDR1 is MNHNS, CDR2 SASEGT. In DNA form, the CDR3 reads TGTGCCAGCAGTGAAGAGGGTGCGGGGCTTGGGGAGCAGTACTTC. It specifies CASSEEGAGLGEQYF.

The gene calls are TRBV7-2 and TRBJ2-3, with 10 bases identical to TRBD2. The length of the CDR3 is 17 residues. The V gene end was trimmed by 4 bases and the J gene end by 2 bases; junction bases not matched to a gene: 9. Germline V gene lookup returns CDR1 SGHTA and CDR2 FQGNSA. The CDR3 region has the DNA TGTGCCAGCAGCTACCAATCTAGCGGGGGCCTCACAGATACGCAGTATTTT. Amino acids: CASSYQSSGGLTDTQYF.

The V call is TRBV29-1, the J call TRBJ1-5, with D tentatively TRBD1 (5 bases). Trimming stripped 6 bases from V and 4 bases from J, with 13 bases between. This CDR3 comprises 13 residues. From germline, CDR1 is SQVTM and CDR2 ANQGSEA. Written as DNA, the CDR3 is TGCAGCGTGACAGTGGGCCTTAATCAGCCCCAGCATTTT. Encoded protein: CSVTVGLNQPQHF.

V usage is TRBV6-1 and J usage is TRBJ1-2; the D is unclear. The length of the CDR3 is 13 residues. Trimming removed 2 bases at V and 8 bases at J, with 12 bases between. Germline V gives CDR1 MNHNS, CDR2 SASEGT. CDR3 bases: TGTGCCAGCAGTGAACGGGGTACTTGGGGCTACACCTTC. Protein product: CASSERGTWGYTF.

The DNA of the CDR3 is TGTGCCAGCAGCGACGAGCGGACCCCCGGGGAGCAGTACTTC. Protein sequence: CASSDERTPGEQYF. This chain links TRBV2 with TRBJ2-7; the D gene is possibly TRBD2 (5 bases). The V end was cut by 6 bases, the J end by 7 bases, with 19 bases between. The CDR3 totals 14 residues. The germline V gene encodes CDR1 SNHLY and CDR2 FYNNEI.

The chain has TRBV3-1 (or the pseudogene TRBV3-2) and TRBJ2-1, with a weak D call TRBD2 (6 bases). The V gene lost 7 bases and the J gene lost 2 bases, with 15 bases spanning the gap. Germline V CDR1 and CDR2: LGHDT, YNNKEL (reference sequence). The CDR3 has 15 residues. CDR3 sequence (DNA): TGTGCCAGCACCGGGGGAGAGGGAACCTACAATGAGCAGTTCTTC. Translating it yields CASTGGEGTYNEQFF.

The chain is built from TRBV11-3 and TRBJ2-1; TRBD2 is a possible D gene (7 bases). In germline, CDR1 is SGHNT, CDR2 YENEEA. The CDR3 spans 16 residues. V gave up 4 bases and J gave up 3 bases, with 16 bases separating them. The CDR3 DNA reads TGTGCCAGCAGCTGGGGCGGGGGCCCGAGCTACAATGAGCAGTTCTTC. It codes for CASSWGGGPSYNEQFF.

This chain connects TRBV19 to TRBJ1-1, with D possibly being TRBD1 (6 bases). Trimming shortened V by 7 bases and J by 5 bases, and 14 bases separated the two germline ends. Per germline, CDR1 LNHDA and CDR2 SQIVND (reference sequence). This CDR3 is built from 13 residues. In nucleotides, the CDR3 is TGTGCCAGTATGATTCAGGGGCGGACTGAAGCTTTCTTT. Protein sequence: CASMIQGRTEAFF.

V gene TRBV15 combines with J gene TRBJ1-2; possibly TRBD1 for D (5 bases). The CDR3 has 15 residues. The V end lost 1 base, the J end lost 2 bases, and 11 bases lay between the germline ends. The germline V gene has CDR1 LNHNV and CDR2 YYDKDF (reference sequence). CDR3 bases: TGTGCCACCAGCAGAGCCAGGGAGGGAAACTATGGCTACACCTTC. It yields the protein CATSRAREGNYGYTF. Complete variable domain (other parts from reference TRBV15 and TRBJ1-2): DAMVIQNPRYQVTQFGKPVTLSCSQTLNHNVMYWYQQKSSQAPKLLFHYYDKDFNNEADTPDNFQSRRPNTSFCFLDIRSPGLGDTAMYLCATSRAREGNYGYTFGSGTRLTVV.

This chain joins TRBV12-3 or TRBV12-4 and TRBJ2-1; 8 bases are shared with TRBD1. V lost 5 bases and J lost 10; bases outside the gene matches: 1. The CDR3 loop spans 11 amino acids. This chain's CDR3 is CASSQGAEQFF. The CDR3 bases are TGTGCCAGCAGTCAGGGGGCAGAGCAGTTCTTC.

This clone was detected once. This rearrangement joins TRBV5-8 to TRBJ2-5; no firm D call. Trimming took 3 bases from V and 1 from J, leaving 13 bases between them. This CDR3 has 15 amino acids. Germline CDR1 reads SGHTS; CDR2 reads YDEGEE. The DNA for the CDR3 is TGTGCCAGCAGCTCTGGACGGGCTGCCCAAGAGACCCAGTACTTC. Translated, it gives CASSSGRAAQETQYF.

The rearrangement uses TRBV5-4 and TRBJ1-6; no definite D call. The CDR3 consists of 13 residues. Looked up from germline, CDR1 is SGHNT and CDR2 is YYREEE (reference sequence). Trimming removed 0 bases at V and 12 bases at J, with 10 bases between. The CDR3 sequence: CASSLEAMGPLHF. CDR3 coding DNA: TGTGCCAGCAGCTTGGAGGCCATGGGACCCCTCCACTTT.

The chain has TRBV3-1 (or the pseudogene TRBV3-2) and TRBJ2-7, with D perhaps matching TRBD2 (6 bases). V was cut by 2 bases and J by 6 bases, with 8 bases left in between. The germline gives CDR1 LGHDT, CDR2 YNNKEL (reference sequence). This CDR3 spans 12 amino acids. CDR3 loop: CASSQLASEQYF. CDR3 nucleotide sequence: TGTGCCAGCAGCCAACTAGCGAGCGAGCAGTACTTC.